These 24 T cell receptor beta chains originate from one sample sequenced in a study of blood T cell repertoires in COVID-19. Sequencing was performed with immunoSEQ multiplex PCR; in TCRdb, only in-frame clones are kept and a portion is missing. The sample records 210,000 or so clones, under 90% being singletons. The sequencing sample was made of PBMCs or T cells enriched from blood (not recorded which). The receptors originated from a woman in her forties or fifties with acute COVID-19.

CDR3: CASSSTDWTDLRNEQFF. CDR3 sequence (DNA): TGTGCCAGCAGTTCAACCGATTGGACAGACTTGAGAAATGAGCAGTTCTTC. V usage is TRBV28 and J usage is TRBJ2-1, with D maybe TRBD1 (6 bases). Per the germline V gene, CDR1 is MDHEN and CDR2 is SYDVKM. Trimming cost V 4 bases and J 7 bases, with 23 bases left between them. The CDR3 totals 17 residues.

The chain carries TRBV29-1 and TRBJ2-3; TRBD2 is a possible D gene (7 bases). Trimming removed 8 bases from V and 1 base from J, with 22 bases in between. Germline V gives CDR1 SQVTM, CDR2 ANQGSEA. This CDR3 is built from 16 residues. For the CDR3, the DNA is TGCAGCATGAACTGGGGGGGGCTGAAAGGCACAGATACGCAGTATTTT. Protein: CSMNWGGLKGTDTQYF.

This chain connects TRBV7-9 to TRBJ2-1; the match to TRBD2 covers 13 bases. Germline loops: CDR1 SEHNR, CDR2 FQNEAQ (reference sequence). CDR3 length: 14 residues. Losses at the gene ends were 4 bases for V and 9 bases for J; bases not matched to a gene: 3. CDR3 in amino acids: CASSSTSGRLEQFF. CDR3 nucleotide sequence: TGTGCCAGCAGCTCGACTAGCGGGAGGCTTGAGCAGTTCTTC. The entire variable domain, with the rest obtained from reference TRBV7-9 and TRBJ2-1, is as follows: DTGVSQNPRHKITKRGQNVTFRCDPISEHNRLYWYRQTLGQGPEFLTYFQNEAQLEKSRLLSDRFSAERPKGSFSTLEIQRTEQGDSAMYLCASSSTSGRLEQFFGPGTRLTVL.

This clone was detected a few times. The chain couples TRBV6-4 to TRBJ2-2; 10 bases are shared with TRBD2. The CDR3 is 14 residues long. CDR1 is MRHNA, CDR2 SNTAGT, per germline. With 4 bases clipped from V and 8 bases from J, the junction kept 4 bases outside the gene matches. The DNA for the CDR3 is TGTGCCAGCAGTGCAGCGGGACTAGCGGGGGAGCTGTTTTTT. This sequence encodes CASSAAGLAGELFF.

V and J are TRBV28 and TRBJ2-1, with TRBD2 identical over 10 bases. The V gene's germline CDR1 is MDHEN and CDR2 SYDVKM. The CDR3 sequence is 15 residues long. Trimming removed 7 bases from V and 4 bases from J; junction bases left unmatched: 7. The CDR3 spells CASTRAGGRYNEQFF. The CDR3, as DNA: TGTGCCAGCACCCGAGCGGGGGGGCGGTACAATGAGCAGTTCTTC.

The gene calls are TRBV5-1 and TRBJ2-1; 10 positions match TRBD1. Germline V gene sequence: CDR1 SGHRS, CDR2 YFSETQ. The CDR3 is 15 amino acids. The V and J ends lost 2 bases and 2 bases, in that order; junction bases with no gene match: 1. CDR3 nucleotide sequence: TGCGCCAGCAGCTTCGGACAGGGGGCCTACAATGAGCAGTTCTTC. It encodes CASSFGQGAYNEQFF.

The V call is TRBV6-2 or TRBV6-3, the J call TRBJ2-7; 10 nucleotides line up with TRBD2. The CDR3 is made up of 18 amino acids. Germline CDR1 is MNHEY and CDR2 is SVGEGT. The J segment lost 3 bases and the V segment lost 3 bases, leaving 14 bases of the junction unmatched. The CDR3 DNA follows: TGTGCCAGCAGTTATACTAGCGGGAAAACCACCGGCAACTACGAGCAGTACTTC. Its protein product is CASSYTSGKTTGNYEQYF.

This clone was seen a few times. This chain uses TRBV4-1 with TRBJ2-1, with TRBD2 matching over 8 bases. V shed 2 bases and J 3 bases; nucleotides not matched to a gene: 15. Germline CDR1 reads MGHRA; CDR2 reads YSYEKL. The CDR3 spans 19 residues. CDR3 amino acids: CASSQLFLPGLDNYNEQFF. Written as DNA, the CDR3 is TGCGCCAGCAGCCAACTTTTCCTTCCGGGACTAGATAACTACAATGAGCAGTTCTTC.

This clone was recorded once. J is TRBJ2-1 and V is TRBV7-2; no firm D call. The germline CDR1 and CDR2 sequences are SGHTA and FQGNSA. The length of the CDR3 is 15 residues. With 0 bases removed from V and 6 bases from J, the gap between germline ends came to 12 bases. The CDR3 is CASSLASRTGNEQFF. The CDR3 DNA sequence: TGTGCCAGCAGCTTAGCCTCCCGCACCGGCAATGAGCAGTTCTTC.

The CDR3, as DNA: TGCGCCAGCAGTCCTAGGCATGATTGGTCCTACAATGAGCAGTTCTTC. It is translated as CASSPRHDWSYNEQFF. This chain joins TRBV4-3 and TRBJ2-1; D ambiguous. Trimming took off 6 bases at V and 1 base at J, with 16 bases between the two ends. The CDR3 length is 16 residues. Looked up from germline, CDR1 is LGHNA and CDR2 is YSLEER.

The J gene is TRBJ2-7, the V gene TRBV10-1, with a possible D match to TRBD1 (5 bases). V was cut by 7 bases and J by 6 bases, with 16 bases left in between. Germline assignment: CDR1 WNHNN and CDR2 SYGVQD (reference sequence). CDR3 length: 13 amino acids. CDR3 sequence: CASIMTDNSEQYF. CDR3 nucleotides: TGCGCCAGCATTATGACAGACAATTCCGAGCAGTACTTC.

This sequence joins TRBV27 and TRBJ2-7; D not certain. CDR1 and CDR2 from the germline V gene are MNHEY and SMNVEV (reference sequence). With 4 bases removed from V and 3 bases from J, the gap between germline ends came to 4 bases. This CDR3 region has 11 residues. DNA of the CDR3: TGTGCCAGCAGTTCCCACTACGAGCAGTACTTC. It encodes CASSSHYEQYF.

This sequence joins TRBV11-1 and TRBJ2-3; a weak D match, TRBD1 (6 bases). Germline V gene lookup returns CDR1 SGHAT and CDR2 FQDESV (reference sequence). The V end lost 5 bases, the J end lost 0 bases, and 15 bases lay between the germline ends. This CDR3 contains 16 residues. This CDR3 reads CASSARGQISTDTQYF. CDR3 in DNA: TGTGCCAGCAGCGCTAGAGGACAGATAAGCACAGATACGCAGTATTTT.

This chain connects TRBV6-6 to TRBJ2-2; the D gene is possibly TRBD2 (5 bases). Germline CDR1 is MNHNY and CDR2 is SVGAGI (reference sequence). The CDR3 is made up of 12 amino acids. V was shortened by 7 bases and J by 8 bases, with 11 bases between the two germline ends. CDR3 DNA sequence: TGTGCCAGCATGAGGGCAGTAGGGGAGCTGTTTTTT. Its protein is CASMRAVGELFF.

The sample holds one count of this clone. The J gene is TRBJ1-1, the V gene TRBV19; the match to TRBD1 covers 8 bases. There are 15 residues in the CDR3. Germline V gene lookup returns CDR1 LNHDA and CDR2 SQIVND (reference sequence). V trimming: 6 bases; J trimming: 3 bases; junction bases outside the gene matches: 9. The CDR3 here is CASSATWGQDTEAFF. The CDR3 DNA reads TGTGCCAGTAGCGCCACCTGGGGACAGGACACTGAAGCTTTCTTT.

Concerning this clone itself: The sample contains more than one DNA sequence encoding this CDR3. The rearrangement links TRBV19 to TRBJ1-1; D unresolved. The CDR3 is 12 residues long. Trimming removed 4 bases at V and 4 bases at J, with 7 bases between. Germline V gene lookup returns CDR1 LNHDA and CDR2 SQIVND (reference sequence). Here the CDR3 reads CASSTGFTEAFF. The CDR3 DNA follows: TGTGCCAGTAGTACAGGATTCACTGAAGCTTTCTTT.

V usage is TRBV3-1 (or the pseudogene TRBV3-2) and J usage is TRBJ1-2, with a tentative D call TRBD1 (5 bases). This CDR3 has 15 residues. Deletions cut 1 base from V and 6 bases from J, with 15 bases between. Germline V CDR1 and CDR2: LGHDT, YNNKEL (reference sequence). The DNA for the CDR3 is TGTGCCAGCAGCCAAGTGCAGGGAGGTAAAAATGGCTACACCTTC. Translated, it gives CASSQVQGGKNGYTF.

J is TRBJ2-1 and V is TRBV5-1; 10 nucleotides align to TRBD1. This CDR3 region has 15 residues. The V segment lost 4 bases and the J segment 6 bases; nucleotides outside the gene matches: 7. Germline V gene lookup returns CDR1 SGHRS and CDR2 YFSETQ. The CDR3 DNA is TGCGCCAGCAGCCTCGGGGACAGGGGACCCAATGAGCAGTTCTTC. As protein: CASSLGDRGPNEQFF.

This chain joins TRBV19 and TRBJ1-2; D not certain. The V and J ends lost 4 bases and 4 bases respectively, with 10 bases between them. Germline loops: CDR1 LNHDA, CDR2 SQIVND (reference sequence). This CDR3 spans 13 amino acids. The CDR3 loop reads CASSTWAFYGYTF. CDR3 DNA sequence: TGTGCCAGTAGTACCTGGGCCTTCTATGGCTACACCTTC. The entire variable domain, with the rest obtained from reference TRBV19 and TRBJ1-2, is as follows: DGGITQSPKYLFRKEGQNVTLSCEQNLNHDAMYWYRQDPGQGLRLIYYSQIVNDFQKGDIAEGYSVSREKKESFPLTVTSAQKNPTAFYLCASSTWAFYGYTFGSGTRLTVV.

V is TRBV5-1 and J is TRBJ1-1; a weak D match, TRBD1 (6 bases). The CDR3 has 15 residues. V was cut by 2 bases and J by 1 base, with 12 bases left in between. Germline V gene sequence: CDR1 SGHRS, CDR2 YFSETQ. The CDR3 here is CASSLRTGSNTEAFF. Here the CDR3 DNA reads TGCGCCAGCAGCTTACGAACAGGGTCGAACACTGAAGCTTTCTTT.

V gene TRBV19 combines with J gene TRBJ1-3, with 8 nucleotides matching TRBD1. Germline V gene lookup returns CDR1 LNHDA and CDR2 SQIVND (reference sequence). The CDR3 spans 16 residues. V lost 7 bases to trimming and J lost 0 bases; unmatched junction nucleotides: 8. This CDR3 reads CASTHRTGNSGNTIYF. The DNA for the CDR3 is TGTGCCAGTACCCACCGGACAGGGAACTCTGGAAACACCATATATTTT.

The rearrangement uses TRBV7-2 and TRBJ2-5; 9 bases align to TRBD2. Germline CDR1 and CDR2: SGHTA and FQGNSA. V lost 3 bases to trimming and J lost 3 bases; unmatched junction nucleotides: 11. The CDR3 contains 17 residues. The CDR3 sequence: CASSFGVAGGPEETQYF. The CDR3 DNA is TGTGCCAGCAGCTTCGGTGTCGCGGGAGGGCCGGAAGAGACCCAGTACTTC. Full variable domain (rest looked up from reference TRBV7-2 and TRBJ2-5): GAGVSQSPSNKVTEKGKDVELRCDPISGHTALYWYRQSLGQGLEFLIYFQGNSAPDKSGLPSDRFSAERTGGSVSTLTIQRTQQEDSAVYLCASSFGVAGGPEETQYFGPGTRLLVL.

The genes are TRBV28 and TRBJ1-2, with D hard to call. CDR1 and CDR2 from the germline V gene are MDHEN and SYDVKM. The ends were cut back, 1 base at V and 7 bases at J, with 16 bases in the middle. This CDR3 is built from 15 residues. This CDR3 is CASSLSRSPLGGYTF. The CDR3 DNA follows: TGTGCCAGCAGTTTATCCAGGTCCCCTTTGGGTGGCTACACCTTC.

V usage is TRBV7-8 and J usage is TRBJ1-6; 7 positions agree with TRBD1. CDR3 size: 15 residues. In germline, CDR1 is SGHVS, CDR2 FQNEAQ. Trimming took 5 bases from V and 5 from J; bases not matched to a gene: 6. The CDR3 DNA is TGTGCCAGCAGCCACCGACAGGGCCATAATTCACCCCTCCACTTT. Protein sequence: CASSHRQGHNSPLHF.